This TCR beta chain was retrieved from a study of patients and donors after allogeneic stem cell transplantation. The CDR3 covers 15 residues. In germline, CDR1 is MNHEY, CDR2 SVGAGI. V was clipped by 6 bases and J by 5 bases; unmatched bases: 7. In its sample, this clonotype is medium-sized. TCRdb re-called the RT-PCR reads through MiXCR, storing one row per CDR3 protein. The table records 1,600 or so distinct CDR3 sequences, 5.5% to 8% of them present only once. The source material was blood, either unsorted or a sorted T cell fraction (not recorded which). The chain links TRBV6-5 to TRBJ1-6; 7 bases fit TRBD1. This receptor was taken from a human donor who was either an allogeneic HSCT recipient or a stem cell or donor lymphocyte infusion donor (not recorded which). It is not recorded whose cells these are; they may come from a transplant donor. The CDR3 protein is CASSRTTGHNSPLHF. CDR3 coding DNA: TGTGCCAGCAGCCGAACGACAGGGCATAATTCACCCCTCCACTTT.